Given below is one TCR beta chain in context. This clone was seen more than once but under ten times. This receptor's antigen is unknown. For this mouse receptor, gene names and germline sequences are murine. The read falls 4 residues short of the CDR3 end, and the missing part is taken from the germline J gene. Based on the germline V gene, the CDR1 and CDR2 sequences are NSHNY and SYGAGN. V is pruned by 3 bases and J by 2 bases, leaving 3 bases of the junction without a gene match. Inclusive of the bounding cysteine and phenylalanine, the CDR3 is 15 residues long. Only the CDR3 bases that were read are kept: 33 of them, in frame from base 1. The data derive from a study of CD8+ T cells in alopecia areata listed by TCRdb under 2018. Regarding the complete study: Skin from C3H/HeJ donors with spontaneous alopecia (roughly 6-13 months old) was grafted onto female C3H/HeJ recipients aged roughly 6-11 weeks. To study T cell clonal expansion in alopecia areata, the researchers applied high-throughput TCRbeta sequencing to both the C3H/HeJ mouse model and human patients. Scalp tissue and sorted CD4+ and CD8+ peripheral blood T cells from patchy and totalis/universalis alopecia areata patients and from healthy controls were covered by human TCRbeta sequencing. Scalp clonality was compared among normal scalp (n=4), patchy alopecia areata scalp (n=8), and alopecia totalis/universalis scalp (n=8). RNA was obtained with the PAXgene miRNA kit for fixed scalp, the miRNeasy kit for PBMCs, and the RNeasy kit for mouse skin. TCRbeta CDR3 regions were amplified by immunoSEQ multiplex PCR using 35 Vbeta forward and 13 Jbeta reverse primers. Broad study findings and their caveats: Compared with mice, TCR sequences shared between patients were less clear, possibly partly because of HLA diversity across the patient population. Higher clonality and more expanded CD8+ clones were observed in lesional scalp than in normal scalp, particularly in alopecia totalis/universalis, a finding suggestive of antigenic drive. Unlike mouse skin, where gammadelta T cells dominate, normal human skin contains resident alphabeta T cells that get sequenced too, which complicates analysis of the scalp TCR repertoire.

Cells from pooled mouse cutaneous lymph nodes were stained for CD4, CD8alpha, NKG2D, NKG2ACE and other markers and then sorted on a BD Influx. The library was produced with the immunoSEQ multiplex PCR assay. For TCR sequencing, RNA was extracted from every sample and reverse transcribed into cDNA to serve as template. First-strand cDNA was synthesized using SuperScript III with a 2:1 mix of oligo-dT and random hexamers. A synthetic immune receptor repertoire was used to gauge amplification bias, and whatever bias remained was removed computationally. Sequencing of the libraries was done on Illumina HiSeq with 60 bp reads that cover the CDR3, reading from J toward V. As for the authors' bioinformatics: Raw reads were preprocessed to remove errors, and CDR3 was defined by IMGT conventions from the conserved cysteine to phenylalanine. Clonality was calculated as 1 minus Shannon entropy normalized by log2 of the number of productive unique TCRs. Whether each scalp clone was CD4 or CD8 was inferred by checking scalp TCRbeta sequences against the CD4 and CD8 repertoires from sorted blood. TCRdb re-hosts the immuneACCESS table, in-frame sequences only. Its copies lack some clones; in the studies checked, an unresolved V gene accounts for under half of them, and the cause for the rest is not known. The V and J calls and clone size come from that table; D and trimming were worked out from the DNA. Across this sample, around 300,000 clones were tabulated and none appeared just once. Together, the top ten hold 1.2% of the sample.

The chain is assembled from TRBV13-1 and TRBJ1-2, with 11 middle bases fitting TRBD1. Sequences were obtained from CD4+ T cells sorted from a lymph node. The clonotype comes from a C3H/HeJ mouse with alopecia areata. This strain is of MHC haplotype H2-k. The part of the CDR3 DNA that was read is TGTGCCAGCAGTGGGACAGGGGGCGAGAACTCC. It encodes CASSGTGGENS. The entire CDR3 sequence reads CASSGTGGENSDYTF.